The clone carrying this T cell receptor beta chain occurred many times. Its antigen is unknown. The junction had 7 bases not matched to a gene; V was cut back by 7 bases and J by 8 bases. CDR3 size: 14 residues. Germline CDR1 SNHLY, CDR2 FYNNEI. This sample is part of a study of regulatory T cells in long-lasting Graves disease. Study details: Persistent Graves' disease required over 5 years of antithyroid drugs and positive TSH receptor antibodies.

Study-wide points: When disease was persistent, TRBV28, TRBJ1-2 and TRBJ2-5 were the favored segments.

Documented time point: persistent/refractory GD, antithyroid drugs over 5 years with positive TRAb. Preparation of the TCR library used RNA extracted from PBMCs. Through Arm-PCR of CDR3 regions and iRepertoire HTBI primers, TCR beta libraries were built. TCRdb passed the multiplex PCR reads through MiXCR, listing each CDR3 protein once. Here the sample spans around 400,000 distinct CDR3 sequences, around 23% being singletons. This chain connects TRBV2 to TRBJ1-6; TRBD1 matches at 8 bases. Sequenced material: peripheral blood mononuclear cells (PBMCs), taken when the disease was refractory, from a patient treated with antithyroid drugs. The clonotype was recovered from a female donor with Graves disease. CDR3 sequence: CASKIQGVDSPLHF. The CDR3 DNA follows: TGTGCCAGCAAAATACAGGGGGTGGATTCACCCCTCCACTTT.